The T cell receptor (beta chain) under discussion was sequenced for a study of vaccination and CD4 T cells after COVID-19. Across the whole study: Following dose two, a median about 70 days (range 14 to 241) passed before post-vaccine samples were taken. The cells in question were stimulated using overlapping spike peptides derived from SARS-CoV-2, HCoV-NL63, HCoV-OC43 and HCoV-229E.

Time point described: late sampling 161 to 241 days after vaccination in three convalescent patients. Treatment noted: approximately nine-day PBMC culture with coronavirus spike peptide pools or control peptides (ViraFEST assay). With V trimmed by 4 bases and J by 0 bases, 7 bases remained unmatched. The CDR3 consists of 17 residues. Germline V gives CDR1 SGHTA, CDR2 FQGNSA. Study conclusions and caveats: Spike mono-reactivity applied to 304 of 307 vaccine-specific clones detected in convalescent patients.

Note on this clonotype: Its antigen is currently unknown.

Cultured CD4+ T-cell DNA underwent Oncomine TCR Beta short-read sequencing. TCRdb redid the calling of the PCR reads with MiXCR, one entry per CDR3 protein. The sample consists of about 24,000 distinct CDR3 sequences, under 40% of them appearing once. This material consisted of CD4+ T cells from blood, cultured in vitro, taken about 7 months after SARS-CoV-2 vaccination. This clonotype was obtained from a human donor who had recovered from COVID-19. V usage is TRBV7-2 and J usage is TRBJ2-4, with TRBD2 matching over 9 bases. Written as DNA, the CDR3 is TGTGCCAGCAGCTCACCGGGACTAGCAGTAGCCAAAAACATTCAGTACTTC. Residues: CASSSPGLAVAKNIQYF.